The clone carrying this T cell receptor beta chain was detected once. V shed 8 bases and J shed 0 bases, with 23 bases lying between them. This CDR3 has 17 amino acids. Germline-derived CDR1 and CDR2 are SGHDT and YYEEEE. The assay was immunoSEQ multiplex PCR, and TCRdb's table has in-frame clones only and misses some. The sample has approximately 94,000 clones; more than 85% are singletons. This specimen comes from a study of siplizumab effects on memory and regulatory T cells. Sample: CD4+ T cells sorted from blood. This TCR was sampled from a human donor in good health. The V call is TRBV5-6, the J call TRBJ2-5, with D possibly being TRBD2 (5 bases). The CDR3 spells CASLPRARPGYQETQYF. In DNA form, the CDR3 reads TGTGCCAGTCTACCGAGGGCCAGGCCTGGGTACCAAGAGACCCAGTACTTC.